The sequence of this TCR beta chain was determined in a study of identical twins. Study observations and caveats: Beta clonotypes that were abundant in cord blood contained fewer insertions, a pattern absent from memory repertoires.

The germline V and J ends were trimmed by 7 bases and 1 base, with 13 bases remaining between them. The CDR3 length is 15 residues. Ten or more counts support this clonotype. Antigen unknown. cDNA molecules carried unique molecular identifiers, and template switching added a universal primer site. TCRdb fed the 5' RACE reads into MiXCR, producing one record per CDR3 protein. The data contain 200,000 to 250,000 distinct CDR3 sequences, about 7.5% of them singletons. The same specimen was also included in a second study, on yellow fever vaccine responses in identical twins. As that report states: Reportedly, twins' vaccine T cell responses looked partly convergent and partly personalized.

What was sequenced was memory (CD45RO+) T cells sorted from blood. This chain joins TRBV12-3 or TRBV12-4 and TRBJ2-2; no clear D. This receptor was identified in a woman aged 18 to 35 in good health. The CDR3 sequence: CASTPWPMNTGELFF. CDR3 nucleotide sequence: TGTGCCAGCACCCCCTGGCCAATGAACACCGGGGAGCTGTTTTTT.